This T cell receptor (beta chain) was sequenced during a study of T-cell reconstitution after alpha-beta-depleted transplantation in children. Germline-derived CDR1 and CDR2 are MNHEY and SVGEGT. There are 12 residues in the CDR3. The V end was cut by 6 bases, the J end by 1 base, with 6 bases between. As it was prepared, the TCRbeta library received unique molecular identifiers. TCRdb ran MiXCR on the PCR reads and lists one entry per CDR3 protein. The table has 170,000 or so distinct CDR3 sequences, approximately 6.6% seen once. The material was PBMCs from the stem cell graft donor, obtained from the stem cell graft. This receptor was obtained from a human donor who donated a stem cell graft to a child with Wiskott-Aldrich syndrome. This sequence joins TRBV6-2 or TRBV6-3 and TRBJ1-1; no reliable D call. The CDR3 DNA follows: TGTGCCAGCAGAACACCGAACACTGAAGCTTTCTTT. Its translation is CASRTPNTEAFF.